The sequence of this T cell receptor beta chain was determined in a study of blood T cell repertoires in COVID-19. Overall study: Collection of acute and convalescent COVID-19 samples took place in the United States, Italy and Spain. The cDNA or gDNA used as material had been derived from T cells, B-cell-depleted T cells, or PBMCs.

Per the study methods: Estimation of nucleated cell counts was performed using reference gene primer amplification. The protocol was immunoSEQ multiplex PCR, while the TCRdb copy is restricted to in-frame clones and leaves out a portion. V and J calls and clone size are as listed in that table; D and trimming were resolved from the DNA. The profile covers approximately 470,000 clones, with approximately 85% appearing a single time and 3% to 3.5% taken by the ten largest. This CDR3 has 13 residues. Looked up from germline, CDR1 is SQVTM and CDR2 is ANQGSEA. V gave up 6 bases and J gave up 4 bases; unmatched junction bases: 7.

This chain links TRBV29-1 with TRBJ1-2; 8 nucleotides line up with TRBD1. This clonotype originated in a human donor in a cohort sampled during active COVID-19. The sequenced sample was peripheral blood. The DNA of the CDR3 is TGCAGCGTCGACAGGGGAGCTGGCTATGGCTACACCTTC. Translating gives CSVDRGAGYGYTF.